The entry that follows covers one T cell receptor beta chain sequence. CDR1 and CDR2 (germline): MGHRA, YSYEKL. Trimming took 5 bases from V and 0 from J; bases not matched to a gene: 20. The CDR3 is 21 amino acids. The data were taken from a study of cytomegalovirus exposure and HLA in healthy donors. PCR was performed using 60 Vbeta and 13 Jbeta primers. Using immunoSEQ multiplex PCR, the repertoire was profiled, and TCRdb retains in-frame clones only, with some absent. The data show about 200,000 clones, roughly 80% seen once. Sample: PBMCs. The V gene is TRBV4-1, the J gene TRBJ1-4, with 8 bases fitting TRBD1. This clonotype was obtained from a girl aged 5-17 years in good health and CMV-seronegative. The CDR3 reads CASSSRARWDRPYSTNEKLFF. The CDR3 nucleotides read TGCGCCAGCAGCTCTAGGGCCAGGTGGGACAGGCCATATTCAACTAATGAAAAACTGTTTTTT.